A single sample gave rise to the 8 T cell receptor beta chains below, sequenced in a study of vaccination effects on CD4 cells after COVID-19. No cognate antigen is known for these TCRs. Assay used: immunoSEQ multiplex PCR; TCRdb lists only in-frame clones, some missing. In the table there are 50,000 to 70,000 clones, around 85% of which are singletons. The culture ran for less than 12 days, and then CD4+ T cells were isolated. Participants got two doses of BNT162b2 or mRNA-1273 vaccine. The starting material was CD4+ T cells from PBMCs cultured without peptide, obtained after COVID-19 vaccination. These receptors came from a human donor who received a COVID-19 vaccine.

The chain uses TRBV7-9 and TRBJ1-6; a weak D match, TRBD1 (5 bases). Looked up from germline, CDR1 is SEHNR and CDR2 is FQNEAQ (reference sequence). This CDR3 region has 17 residues. The V end was cut by 7 bases, the J end by 4 bases, with 20 bases between. CDR3 region: CASTPLGTGGYNSPLHF. The CDR3 nucleotides read TGTGCCAGCACCCCGTTAGGGACTGGGGGGTATAATTCACCCCTCCACTTT.

V usage is TRBV6-1 and J usage is TRBJ1-1; D ambiguous. The CDR3 loop spans 17 amino acids. Per the germline V gene, CDR1 is MNHNS and CDR2 is SASEGT. Trimming took off 2 bases at V and 0 bases at J, with 16 bases between the two ends. Written as DNA, the CDR3 is TGTGCCAGCAGTGAATTGGCACGCCGGTACTTGAACACTGAAGCTTTCTTT. Translating it yields CASSELARRYLNTEAFF.

J is TRBJ2-3 and V is TRBV6-6; perhaps TRBD2 as D (7 bases). This CDR3 region has 15 residues. Germline V gene data show CDR1 as MNHNY and CDR2 as SVGAGI (reference sequence). The V gene lost 8 bases and the J gene lost 3 bases, with 18 bases spanning the gap. This chain's CDR3 is CASGGAMGVTDTQYF. CDR3 coding DNA: TGTGCCAGCGGGGGGGCTATGGGGGTTACAGATACGCAGTATTTT.

This chain links TRBV21-1 with TRBJ2-3; TRBD2, the table's D call, was not compared with the DNA. TRBV21-1 is tagged as a pseudogene. The CDR3 is 15 amino acids. The CDR3 spells CATAGASGATDTQYF. In DNA form, the CDR3 reads TGTGCCACCGCAGGGGCTAGCGGGGCCACAGATACGCAGTATTTT.

This rearrangement joins TRBV28 to TRBJ2-6, with 12 bases identical to TRBD1. The trim removed 7 bases at V and 3 bases at J, leaving 7 bases unmatched. The CDR3 contains 17 residues. CDR1 is MDHEN, CDR2 SYDVKM, per germline. For the CDR3, the DNA is TGTGCCAGCACCAAAGGGACAGGGGGCGTTGGGGCCAACGTCCTGACTTTC. Amino acid sequence: CASTKGTGGVGANVLTF.

This sequence joins TRBV10-3 and TRBJ2-5; 8 bases fit TRBD2. The germline CDR1 and CDR2 sequences are ENHRY and SYGVKD. The CDR3 extends over 14 amino acids. V shed 5 bases, J shed 5 bases, and the junction held 7 bases outside the gene matches. CDR3 protein: CAISLGGARETQYF. Written as DNA, the CDR3 is TGTGCCATCAGTCTCGGGGGGGCGAGGGAGACCCAGTACTTC.

V is TRBV11-2 and J is TRBJ2-2; no reliable D call. The V end lost 5 bases, the J end lost 6 bases, and 22 bases lay between the germline ends. This CDR3 spans 17 amino acids. CDR1 is SGHAT and CDR2 is FQNNGV in the germline V gene. CDR3 protein: CASSLDARQLRPGELFF. Written as DNA, the CDR3 is TGTGCCAGCAGCCTCGACGCCCGGCAACTCAGGCCCGGGGAGCTGTTTTTT.

The chain carries TRBV2 and TRBJ2-7; no definite D call. This CDR3 has 11 amino acids. Between the trimmed V and J ends, which lost 6 bases and 2 bases, there was a span of 5 bases. The germline V gene encodes CDR1 SNHLY and CDR2 FYNNEI. CDR3 residues: CASRVTYEQYV. In nucleotides, the CDR3 is TGTGCCAGCAGAGTAACCTACGAGCAGTACGTC.